Here is one T cell receptor (beta chain) with its context. What it binds is unknown. Naive CD8 cells were CD45RO-negative, positively selected for CCR7, excluding terminally differentiated effector memory CD45RA+ cells. Every contributor of samples was a Caucasian grown-up residing in Nashville, Tennessee. Per germline, CDR1 SGHAT and CDR2 FQNNGV. CDR3 length: 15 amino acids. The ends were cut back, 5 bases at V and 3 bases at J, with 16 bases in the middle. This record belongs to a study of shared clonotypes between healthy human individuals. Whole-study findings and limits: Memory subsets had estimated richness that was generally smaller than that of naive subsets. The researchers took only blood, and tissue repertoires probably look different.

About 200 ng DNA, about 33,000 T cell genomes, went into each sorted-subset replicate PCR. Clones were read by immunoSEQ multiplex PCR, and TCRdb kept only the in-frame ones, dropping some. The data contain millions of clones, just under 95% of them singletons. The J gene is TRBJ2-5, the V gene TRBV11-2, with D perhaps TRBD1 (5 bases). The receptor was isolated from a man between 18 and 29 years old in good health. Sequenced input: naive CD8+ T cells sorted from blood. For the CDR3, the DNA is TGTGCCAGCAGCATTTGGGGCAGAGGCGAAGAGACCCAGTACTTC. Protein: CASSIWGRGEETQYF.